This TCR beta chain was identified during a study of CD8+CD57+ T cells in acquired aplastic anemia. Study context: The average for DNA from sorted CD4+ and CD8+ cells was 3 to 3.5 ug.

Before being chosen for sequencing, patients had shown CD8+CD57+ cell expansion by flow cytometry. The patients all had a severe acquired aplastic anemia diagnosis. TCR beta VDJ and CDR3 profiles were obtained from a genomic DNA template. TCRdb redid the calling of the reads with MiXCR, one entry per CDR3 protein. The data contain 200,000 to 250,000 distinct CDR3 sequences, around 45% of them singletons. Germline V gene data show CDR1 as LNHDA and CDR2 as SQIVND (reference sequence). There are 15 residues in the CDR3. V was pared by 5 bases and J by 2 bases, with 5 bases of the junction left unmatched.

The gene calls are TRBV19 and TRBJ2-7, with 11 nucleotides matching TRBD1. The clonotype comes from a human donor with aplastic anemia. Sequencing was carried out using sorted CD4+, CD8+, or CD8+CD57+ T cells (not recorded which) from PBMCs. The CDR3 loop reads CASSSGTGGAYEQYF. The CDR3 DNA reads as TGTGCCAGTAGTTCCGGGACAGGGGGTGCCTACGAGCAGTACTTC. The entire variable domain, with the rest obtained from reference TRBV19 and TRBJ2-7, is as follows: DGGITQSPKYLFRKEGQNVTLSCEQNLNHDAMYWYRQDPGQGLRLIYYSQIVNDFQKGDIAEGYSVSREKKESFPLTVTSAQKNPTAFYLCASSSGTGGAYEQYFGPGTRLTVT.